This T cell receptor (beta chain) came from a study of spatial heterogeneity in lung cancer (dated by TCRdb to about 2019). About the investigation overall: Beta-chain transcripts were consistently detected in greater numbers than alpha-chain transcripts, which likely reflects a higher abundance of beta-chain transcripts. A strong correlation was found between TCR transcript counts in tumor regions and a T cell transcriptional module score from matched bulk RNA-seq. Nonsynonymous mutation counts, determined by whole-exome sequencing of tumor tissue, were related to features of the TCR repertoire. The study quantitatively compared TCR alpha and beta repertoires across multiple tumor regions, matched nontumor lung and blood in non-small cell lung cancer. In the raw uncorrected reads, each unique combination of TCR and UMI appeared more than ten times on average. At surgery, 220 tumor regions, around 65 matched nontumor lung samples and 50 to 60 PBMC samples were TCR-sequenced for both alpha and beta chains.

Looking up the germline V gene (reference sequence) yields CDR1 SGHNT and CDR2 YYREEE. At the junction V is shortened by 4 bases and J by 10 bases, with 19 bases in between. Including the terminal cysteine and phenylalanine, the CDR3 comprises 14 residues. The read is trimmed to its CDR3 DNA, 42 bases read in frame from base 1. The meaning of the sample's time point label: sample taken at primary tumor resection. The donors were around 69 patients from the lung TRACERx cohort who had early-stage, untreated non-small cell lung cancer. Without any cell sorting, TCR sequencing was performed on whole RNA extracted either from tumor and nontumor lung tissue or from cryopreserved PBMC samples. A patient was chosen for TCR sequencing only when enough RNA was available from at least two tumor regions. A lung pathologist reviewed the tumor and adjacent nontumor lung specimens before the specimens were selected.

This clonotype is classified as medium-sized (0.01 to 0.1%). This clone's antigen is unknown. Per-base qualities were not stored, and no clone one base away is much larger. The library was made by 5' RACE. Sequencer: NextSeq 500. The TCR library protocol attached a unique molecular identifier to each TCR cDNA molecule to allow correction of PCR and sequencing errors. For the original study's pipeline: TCR identification, UMI-based error correction and CDR3 extraction were performed with Decombinator tools. TCRs above a frequency of 2 per 1,000, corresponding to the top 1% of the tumor frequency distribution, were defined as expanded. Expanded tumor TCRs were classed as regional if statistically deemed absent (corrected P<0.05) from at least one tumor region, otherwise ubiquitous. Rényi diversity was computed with the R vegan package after subsampling each repertoire 100 times to 5,000 TCRs. CDR3 similarity networks were built from amino acid triplet string-kernel similarity, with CDR3s being connected when pairwise similarity was above 0.82. The public sequencing data were trimmed at Q25 with fastp and processed into clonotypes with MiXCR by TCRdb, which kept only in-frame beta chains. Rows matching on CDR3 protein sequence are summarized as one entry with the most common DNA and genes. TCRdb, not the authors, supplied the V and J calls. The sample contains approximately 4,600 distinct CDR3 sequences, less than 8.5% of them found a single time. The ten most abundant clones make up less than 15% of the sample.

What the authors observed across the whole study: Additional single-cell paired TCR alpha and beta sequencing was considered necessary to confirm, at a functional level, the hypothesis that regional TCRs recognize regional mutations. TCR-seq coverage of tumor T cells was estimated to be only roughly 7% for alpha chains and 13% to 15% for beta chains. Counts of ubiquitous and regional expanded TCRs correlated with counts of ubiquitous and regional nonsynonymous mutations, respectively. The tumor nonsynonymous mutation count correlated with the number of expanded alpha and beta TCRs within the tumor.

Recombination connected TRBV5-4 to TRBJ2-3, with a tentative D call of TRBD1 or TRBD2, each matching 5 bases. This sequence originates from a male donor with early-stage non-small cell lung cancer. The source material was lung tumor tissue, sampled at surgery. The DNA is as follows: TGTGCCAGCAGCAGGGAAGGGGACCCAAATCCGCAGTATTTT. Translated, it reads CASSREGDPNPQYF.